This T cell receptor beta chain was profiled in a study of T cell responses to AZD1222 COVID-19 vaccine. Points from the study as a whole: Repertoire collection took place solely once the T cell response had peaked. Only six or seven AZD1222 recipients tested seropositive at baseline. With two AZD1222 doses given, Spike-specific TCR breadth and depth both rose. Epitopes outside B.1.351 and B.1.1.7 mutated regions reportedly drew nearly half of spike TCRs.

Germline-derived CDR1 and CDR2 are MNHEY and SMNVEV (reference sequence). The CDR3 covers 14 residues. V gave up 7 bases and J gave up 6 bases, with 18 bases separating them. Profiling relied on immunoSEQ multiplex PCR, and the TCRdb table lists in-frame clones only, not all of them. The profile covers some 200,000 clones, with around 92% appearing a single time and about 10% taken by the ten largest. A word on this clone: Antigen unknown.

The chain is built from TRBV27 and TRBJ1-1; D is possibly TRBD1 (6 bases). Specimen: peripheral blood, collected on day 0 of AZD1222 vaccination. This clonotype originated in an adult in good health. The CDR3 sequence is CASIKQGDTAEAFF. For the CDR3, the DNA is TGTGCCAGCATCAAACAGGGAGATACCGCTGAAGCTTTCTTT.